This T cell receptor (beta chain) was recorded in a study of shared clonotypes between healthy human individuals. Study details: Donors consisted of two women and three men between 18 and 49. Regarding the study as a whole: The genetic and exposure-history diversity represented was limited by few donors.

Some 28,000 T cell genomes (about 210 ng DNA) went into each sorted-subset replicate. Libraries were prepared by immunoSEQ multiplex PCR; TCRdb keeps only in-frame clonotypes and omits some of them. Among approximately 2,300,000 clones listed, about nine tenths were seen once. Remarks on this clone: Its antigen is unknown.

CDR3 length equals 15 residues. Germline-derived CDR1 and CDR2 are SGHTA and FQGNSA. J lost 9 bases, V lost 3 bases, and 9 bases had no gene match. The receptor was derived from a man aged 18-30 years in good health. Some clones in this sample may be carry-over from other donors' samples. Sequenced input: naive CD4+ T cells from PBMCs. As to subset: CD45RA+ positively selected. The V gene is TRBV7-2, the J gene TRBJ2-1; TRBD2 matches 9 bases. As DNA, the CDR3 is TGTGCCAGCAGCTTGGTACGACTAGCGGAGCTTGAGCAGTTCTTC. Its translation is CASSLVRLAELEQFF.